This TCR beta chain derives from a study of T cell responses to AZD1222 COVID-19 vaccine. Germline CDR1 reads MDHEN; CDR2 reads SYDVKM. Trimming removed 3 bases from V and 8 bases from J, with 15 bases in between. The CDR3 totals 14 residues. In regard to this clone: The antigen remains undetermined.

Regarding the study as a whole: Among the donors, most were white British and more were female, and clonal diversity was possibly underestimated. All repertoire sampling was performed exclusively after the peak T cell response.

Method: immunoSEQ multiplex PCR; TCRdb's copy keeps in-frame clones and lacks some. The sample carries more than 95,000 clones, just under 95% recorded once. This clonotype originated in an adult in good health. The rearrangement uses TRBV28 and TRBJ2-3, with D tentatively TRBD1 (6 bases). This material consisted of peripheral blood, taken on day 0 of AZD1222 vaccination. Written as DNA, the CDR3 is TGTGCCAGCAGTTTGTCTACAGGGATGACTACGCAGTATTTT. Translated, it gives CASSLSTGMTTQYF. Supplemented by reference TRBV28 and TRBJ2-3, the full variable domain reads DVKVTQSSRYLVKRTGEKVFLECVQDMDHENMFWYRQDPGLGLRLIYFSYDVKMKEKGDIPEGYSVSREKKERFSLILESASTNQTSMYLCASSLSTGMTTQYFGPGTRLTVL.